The rows below give T cell receptor beta chains drawn from one sample of a study of T cell responses to AZD1222 COVID-19 vaccine. Sequencing used immunoSEQ multiplex PCR; TCRdb keeps in-frame clones, though not all of them. The repertoire has 120,000 or so clones, just over 90% of them found once; the top ten carry more than 4.5%. Source: peripheral blood, taken 28 days after the second AZD1222 dose. The receptor set was obtained from an adult who received the AZD1222 COVID-19 vaccine. The CDR3 runs from the conserved cysteine through the conserved F or W. A D gene is named only where the DNA matches it firmly. Clone size is given for some rows only: seen once, a few or many times, or a class if the clone is expanded.

d_call	clone_size	v_call	j_call	cdr3_length	cdr3_aa	cdr3_nt
NA	NA	TRBV27	TRBJ1-5	13	CASSLGGSQPQHF	TGTGCCAGCAGCCTGGGGGGTAGCCAGCCCCAGCATTTT
NA	NA	TRBV18	TRBJ2-1	13	CASSPRGLHEQFF	TGTGCCAGCTCACCACGGGGCCTCCATGAGCAGTTCTTC
NA	NA	TRBV4-1	TRBJ1-2	15	CASSLHLTAPYGYTF	TGCGCCAGCAGCCTACACCTGACAGCACCCTATGGCTACACCTTC
NA	NA	TRBV25-1	TRBJ1-2	13	CASSSAFKDGYTF	TGTGCCTCATCTTCTGCCTTTAAAGATGGCTACACCTTC
NA	NA	TRBV9	TRBJ2-3	15	CASSPEGGSTDTQYF	TGTGCCAGCAGCCCAGAGGGGGGGAGCACAGATACGCAGTATTTT
NA	NA	TRBV4-3	TRBJ1-1	14	CASSQGNMKGEAFF	TGCGCCAGCAGCCAAGGGAATATGAAAGGTGAAGCTTTCTTT
NA	NA	TRBV2	TRBJ2-1	11	CATGVHGEQFF	TGTGCCACCGGGGTCCACGGTGAGCAGTTCTTC
NA	NA	TRBV20-1	TRBJ2-5	14	CSASPPPHQETQYF	TGCAGTGCTAGTCCCCCTCCTCACCAAGAGACCCAGTACTTC
NA	once	TRBV7-9	TRBJ1-2	13	CASSLEDPVVMTF	TGTGCCAGCAGCTTAGAAGACCCTGTAGTAATGACCTTC
NA	NA	TRBV2	TRBJ1-2	12	CASAGGHYGYTF	TGTGCCTCCGCGGGGGGTCACTATGGCTACACCTTC
NA	few	TRBV6-1	TRBJ2-1	12	CASSEAQSGRFF	TGTGCCAGCAGTGAAGCACAGAGCGGTAGGTTCTTC
NA	NA	TRBV6-5	TRBJ1-1	14	CASSYVRSNTEAFF	TGTGCCAGCAGTTACGTCAGATCAAACACTGAAGCTTTCTTT
NA	NA	TRBV5-4	TRBJ1-1	15	CASSTSRGVNTEAFF	TGTGCCAGCAGCACTTCCCGGGGGGTAAACACTGAAGCTTTCTTT
NA	NA	TRBV25-1	TRBJ2-2	15	CASSETRAPAGELFF	TGTGCCAGCAGTGAAACTAGGGCTCCCGCCGGGGAGCTGTTTTTT
NA	NA	TRBV18	TRBJ1-1	15	CASSPPTATNTEAFF	TGTGCCAGCTCACCTCCAACGGCTACCAACACTGAAGCTTTCTTT
TRBD2	few	TRBV7-2	TRBJ2-7	14	CASSEGLAVYEQYF	TGTGCCAGCAGCGAGGGACTAGCGGTCTACGAGCAGTACTTC
NA	NA	TRBV7-9	TRBJ1-1	14	CASSAGQWRVEAFF	TGTGCCAGCAGCGCAGGACAGTGGCGTGTTGAAGCTTTCTTT
NA	once	TRBV4-3	TRBJ2-2	16	CASSQDRAGAAGELFF	TGCGCCAGCAGCCAAGATAGGGCGGGCGCCGCCGGGGAGCTGTTTTTT
NA	NA	TRBV4-1	TRBJ2-2	15	CASSHERGITGELFF	TGCGCCAGCAGCCACGAGAGGGGGATCACCGGGGAGCTGTTTTTT
NA	NA	TRBV24-1	TRBJ2-2	13	CATSEQNTGELFF	TGTGCCACCAGTGAGCAAAACACCGGGGAGCTGTTTTTT
TRBD1	NA	TRBV7-9	TRBJ2-6	19	CASSLDREIVRSGANVLTF	TGTGCCAGCAGCTTGGACAGGGAAATTGTAAGGTCTGGGGCCAACGTCCTGACTTTC
NA	NA	TRBV10-3	TRBJ1-2	15	CAISESRAADYGYTF	TGTGCCATCAGTGAGTCTCGAGCGGCAGACTATGGCTACACCTTC
NA	NA	TRBV9	TRBJ2-2	15	CASSVAPTNTGELFF	TGTGCCAGCAGCGTTGCCCCAACGAACACCGGGGAGCTGTTTTTT
TRBD1	NA	TRBV18	TRBJ1-1	14	CASSPGQGSTEAFF	TGTGCCAGCTCGCCGGGACAGGGGAGCACTGAAGCTTTCTTT
NA	NA	TRBV7-2	TRBJ2-5	15	CASSPGGSRGETQYF	TGTGCCAGCAGCCCGGGGGGCAGCAGGGGAGAGACCCAGTACTTC
NA	NA	TRBV19	TRBJ1-5	12	CASMAFNQPQHF	TGTGCCAGTATGGCCTTCAATCAGCCCCAGCATTTT
NA	NA	TRBV19	TRBJ2-2	13	CASTATRGGELFF	TGTGCTAGTACGGCTACCAGGGGCGGGGAGCTGTTTTTT
NA	NA	TRBV7-6	TRBJ2-2	15	CASSRGAKNTGELFF	TGTGCCAGCAGCCGAGGGGCAAAAAACACCGGGGAGCTGTTTTTT
NA	NA	TRBV6-5	TRBJ1-5	15	CASRIRTYSNQPQHF	TGTGCCAGCAGGATCAGGACTTATAGCAATCAGCCCCAGCATTTT
NA	NA	TRBV6-1	TRBJ2-7	15	CASSEFVGSNYEQYF	TGTGCCAGCAGTGAATTCGTGGGCAGCAACTACGAGCAGTACTTC
TRBD2	NA	TRBV27	TRBJ2-1	15	CASSLGLAVYNEQFF	TGTGCCAGCAGTTTAGGACTAGCGGTATACAATGAGCAGTTCTTC
TRBD1	NA	TRBV2	TRBJ2-2	13	CASRGQVTGELFF	TGTGCCAGCAGGGGACAGGTAACCGGGGAGCTGTTTTTT
NA	NA	TRBV6-5	TRBJ1-2	15	CASSYSADRNYGYTF	TGTGCCAGCAGTTACTCCGCTGACAGAAACTATGGCTACACCTTC
TRBD2	NA	TRBV9	TRBJ2-1	16	CASSADPGLVLHEQFF	TGTGCCAGCAGCGCAGATCCGGGACTAGTTTTGCATGAGCAGTTCTTC
NA	NA	TRBV30	TRBJ1-6	17	CAWSLTGLQSYNSPLHF	TGTGCCTGGAGTTTGACAGGACTTCAATCCTATAATTCACCCCTCCACTTT
NA	NA	TRBV11-2	TRBJ2-7	13	CASSLRALYEQYF	TGTGCCAGCAGCTTGAGGGCCCTATACGAGCAGTACTTC
TRBD2	NA	TRBV4-1	TRBJ2-1	18	CASSQDRGSGVSYNEQFF	TGCGCCAGCAGCCAAGATAGAGGTAGCGGGGTGTCCTACAATGAGCAGTTCTTC
NA	NA	TRBV7-8	TRBJ2-7	15	CASSLTDRDTNEQYF	TGTGCCAGCAGCCTGACTGACCGGGACACCAACGAGCAGTACTTC
NA	NA	TRBV7-8	TRBJ1-2	14	CASSSRALLDGYTF	TGTGCCAGCAGCTCCAGGGCACTTCTGGACGGCTACACCTTC
NA	NA	TRBV6-2/TRBV6-3	TRBJ1-1	14	CASSYPRANTEAFF	TGTGCCAGCAGTTACCCTCGGGCGAACACTGAAGCTTTCTTT
NA	NA	TRBV19	TRBJ2-3	17	CASSIAPPGQGTDTQYF	TGTGCCAGTAGTATCGCCCCCCCGGGGCAGGGCACAGATACGCAGTATTTT
TRBD2	NA	TRBV19	TRBJ2-7	14	CASSIGGNSYEQYF	TGTGCCAGTAGTATCGGGGGGAATTCATACGAGCAGTACTTC
NA	NA	TRBV7-7	TRBJ2-5	15	CASSLMIAEGETQYF	TGTGCTAGCAGCTTAATGATAGCTGAGGGAGAGACCCAGTACTTC
NA	once	TRBV2	TRBJ1-6	15	CASSEVGRVGSPLHF	TGTGCCAGCAGTGAAGTTGGCAGGGTAGGTTCACCCCTCCACTTT
NA	NA	TRBV10-3	TRBJ1-2	13	CAISEEALYGYTF	TGTGCCATCAGTGAAGAAGCTCTCTATGGCTACACCTTC
NA	NA	TRBV5-1	TRBJ2-5	13	CASSLVERETQYF	TGCGCCAGCAGCTTGGTTGAGCGAGAGACCCAGTACTTC
TRBD1	NA	TRBV7-9	TRBJ2-7	14	CASSVGTAHYEQYF	TGTGCCAGCAGCGTCGGGACAGCTCACTACGAGCAGTACTTC
NA	NA	TRBV6-5	TRBJ1-3	15	CASSFYPNGGNTIYF	TGTGCCAGCAGTTTCTATCCGAACGGGGGAAACACCATATATTTT